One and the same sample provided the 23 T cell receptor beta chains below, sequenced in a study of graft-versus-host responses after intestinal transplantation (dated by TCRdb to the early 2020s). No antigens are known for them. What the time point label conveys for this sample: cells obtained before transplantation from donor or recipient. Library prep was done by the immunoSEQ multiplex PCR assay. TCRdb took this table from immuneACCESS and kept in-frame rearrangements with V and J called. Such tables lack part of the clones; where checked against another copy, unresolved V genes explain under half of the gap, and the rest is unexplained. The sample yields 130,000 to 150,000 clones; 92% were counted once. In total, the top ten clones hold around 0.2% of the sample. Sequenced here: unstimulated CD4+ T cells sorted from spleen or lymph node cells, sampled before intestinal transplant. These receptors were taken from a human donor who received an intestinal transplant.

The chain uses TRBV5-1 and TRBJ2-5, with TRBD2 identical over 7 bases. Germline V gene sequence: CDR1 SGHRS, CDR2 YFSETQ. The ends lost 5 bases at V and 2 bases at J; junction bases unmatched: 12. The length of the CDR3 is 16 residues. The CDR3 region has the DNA TGCGCCAGCAGAACGGTCTTCGCGGGAGCTCAAGAGACCCAGTACTTC. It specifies CASRTVFAGAQETQYF.

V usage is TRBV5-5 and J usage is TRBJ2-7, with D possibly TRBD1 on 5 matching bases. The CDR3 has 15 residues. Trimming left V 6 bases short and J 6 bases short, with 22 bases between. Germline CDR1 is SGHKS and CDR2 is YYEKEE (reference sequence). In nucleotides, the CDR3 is TGTGCCAGCACCTTACTAAGGGGCGGAACCACCGAGCAGTACTTC. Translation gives CASTLLRGGTTEQYF.

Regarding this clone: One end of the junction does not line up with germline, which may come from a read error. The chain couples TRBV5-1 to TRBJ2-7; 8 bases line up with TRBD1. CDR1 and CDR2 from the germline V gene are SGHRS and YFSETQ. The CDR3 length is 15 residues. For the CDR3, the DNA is TGCGCCAGCAGCCCAGGTCAGGGGGCTCTCCACGAGCAGTGCTTC. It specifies CASSPGQGALHEQCF.

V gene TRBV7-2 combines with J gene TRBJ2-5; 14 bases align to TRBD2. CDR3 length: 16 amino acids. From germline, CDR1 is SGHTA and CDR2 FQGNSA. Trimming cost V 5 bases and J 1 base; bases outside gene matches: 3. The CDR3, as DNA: TGTGCCAGCAGCAGACTAGCGGGAGGGTTCCAAGAGACCCAGTACTTC. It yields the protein CASSRLAGGFQETQYF.

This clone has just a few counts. The CDR3: CASSYRGYGYTF. The CDR3 region has the DNA TGTGCCAGCAGTTACAGGGGTTATGGCTACACCTTC. The chain employs TRBV6-5 and TRBJ1-2, with D possibly being TRBD1 (5 bases). Trimming removed 2 bases at V and 5 bases at J, with 6 bases between. In germline, CDR1 is MNHEY, CDR2 SVGAGI. The CDR3 has 12 residues.

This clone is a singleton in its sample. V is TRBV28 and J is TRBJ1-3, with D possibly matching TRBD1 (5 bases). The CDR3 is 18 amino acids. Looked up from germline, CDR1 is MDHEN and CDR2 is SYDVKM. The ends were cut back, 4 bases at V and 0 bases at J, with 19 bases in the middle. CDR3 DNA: TGTGCCAGCAGTTCCCTCCGGGGGGGGGTCGTCTCTGGAAACACCATATATTTT. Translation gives CASSSLRGGVVSGNTIYF.

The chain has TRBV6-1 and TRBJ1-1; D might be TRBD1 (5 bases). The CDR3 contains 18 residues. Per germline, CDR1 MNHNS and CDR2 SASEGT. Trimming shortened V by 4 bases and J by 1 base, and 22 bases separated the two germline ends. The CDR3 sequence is CASSGTGHRIVTNTEAFF. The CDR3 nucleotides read TGTGCCAGCAGTGGAACAGGCCACCGGATTGTAACGAACACTGAAGCTTTCTTT.

The CDR3 DNA reads as TGTGCCAGCAGCTCCACGATTCGAAGAGACAGGGGTGGTGAAGCTTTCTTT. Amino acids: CASSSTIRRDRGGEAFF. The V gene is TRBV7-6, the J gene TRBJ1-1, with 8 positions matching TRBD1. Germline CDR1 is SGHVS and CDR2 is FNYEAQ. The CDR3 runs to 17 residues. Germline trimming cut 4 bases from V and 7 bases from J; bases unmatched to any gene: 17.

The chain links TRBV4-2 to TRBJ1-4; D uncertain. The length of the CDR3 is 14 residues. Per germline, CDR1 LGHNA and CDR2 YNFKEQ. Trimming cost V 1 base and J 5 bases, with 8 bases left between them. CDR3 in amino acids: CASSQANGNEKLFF. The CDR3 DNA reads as TGTGCCAGCAGCCAAGCAAATGGGAATGAAAAACTGTTTTTT.

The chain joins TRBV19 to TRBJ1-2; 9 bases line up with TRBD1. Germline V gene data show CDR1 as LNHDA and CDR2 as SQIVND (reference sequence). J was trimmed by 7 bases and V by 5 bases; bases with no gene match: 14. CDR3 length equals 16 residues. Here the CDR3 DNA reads TGTGCCAGTAGTTTCCTTGGACAGGGGCCGACGTCTGGCTACACCTTC. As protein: CASSFLGQGPTSGYTF.

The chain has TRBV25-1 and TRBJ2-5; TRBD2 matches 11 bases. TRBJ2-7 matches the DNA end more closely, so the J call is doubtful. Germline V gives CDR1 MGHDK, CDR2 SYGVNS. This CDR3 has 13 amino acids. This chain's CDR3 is CASNLAGGYEQYF. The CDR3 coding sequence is TGTGCCAGCAACCTAGCGGGAGGCTACGAGCAGTACTTC.

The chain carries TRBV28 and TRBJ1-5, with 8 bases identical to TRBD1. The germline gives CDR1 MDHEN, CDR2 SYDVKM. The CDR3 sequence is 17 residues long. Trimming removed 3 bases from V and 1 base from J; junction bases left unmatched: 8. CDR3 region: CASSFSPRGLSNQPQHF. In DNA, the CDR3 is TGTGCCAGCAGTTTCTCGCCCAGGGGGCTAAGCAATCAGCCCCAGCATTTT.

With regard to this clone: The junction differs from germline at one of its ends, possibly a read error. The DNA of the CDR3 is TGCGCCAGCAGCCAAGGGATAACCGGGAGCTACACCGGGGAGCCGTTTTTT. This codes for CASSQGITGSYTGEPFF. The chain employs TRBV4-1 and TRBJ2-2; D might be TRBD2 (6 bases). CDR1 and CDR2 from the germline V gene are MGHRA and YSYEKL. The CDR3 consists of 17 residues.

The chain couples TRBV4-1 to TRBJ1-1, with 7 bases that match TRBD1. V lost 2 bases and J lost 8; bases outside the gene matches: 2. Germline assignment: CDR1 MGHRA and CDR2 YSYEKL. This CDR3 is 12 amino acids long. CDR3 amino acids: CASSQRGQEAFF. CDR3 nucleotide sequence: TGCGCCAGCAGCCAACGGGGACAGGAAGCTTTCTTT.

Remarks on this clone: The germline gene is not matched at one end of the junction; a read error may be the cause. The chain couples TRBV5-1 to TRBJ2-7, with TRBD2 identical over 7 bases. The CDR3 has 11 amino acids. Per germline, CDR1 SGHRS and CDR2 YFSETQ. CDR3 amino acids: CASSSGGSLNF. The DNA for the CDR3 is TGCGCCAGCAGCTCCGGCGGGAGTTTGAACTTC.

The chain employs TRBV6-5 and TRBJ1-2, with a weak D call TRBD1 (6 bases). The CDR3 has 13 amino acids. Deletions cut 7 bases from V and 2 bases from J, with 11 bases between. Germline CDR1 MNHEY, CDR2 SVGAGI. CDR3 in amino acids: CASTPRGNYGYTF. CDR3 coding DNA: TGTGCCAGCACCCCGAGGGGGAACTATGGCTACACCTTC.

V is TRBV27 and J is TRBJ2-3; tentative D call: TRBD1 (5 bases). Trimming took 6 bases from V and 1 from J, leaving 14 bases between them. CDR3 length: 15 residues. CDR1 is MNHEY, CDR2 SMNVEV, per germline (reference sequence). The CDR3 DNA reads TGTGCCAGCAGCCCCAGGGAATATGGCACAGATACGCAGTATTTT. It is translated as CASSPREYGTDTQYF.

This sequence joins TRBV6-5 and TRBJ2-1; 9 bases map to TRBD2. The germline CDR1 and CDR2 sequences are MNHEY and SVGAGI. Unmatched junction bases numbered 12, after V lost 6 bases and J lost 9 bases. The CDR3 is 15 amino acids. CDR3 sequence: CASSPAASGIGEQFF. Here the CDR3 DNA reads TGTGCCAGCAGCCCCGCGGCTAGCGGGATTGGTGAGCAGTTCTTC.

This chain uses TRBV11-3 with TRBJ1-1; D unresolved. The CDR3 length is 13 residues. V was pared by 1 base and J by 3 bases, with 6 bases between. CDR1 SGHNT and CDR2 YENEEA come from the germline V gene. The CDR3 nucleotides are TGTGCCAGCAGCTTAGGGTTGGACACTGAAGCTTTCTTT. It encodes CASSLGLDTEAFF. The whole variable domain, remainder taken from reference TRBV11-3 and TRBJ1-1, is EAGVVQSPRYKIIEKKQPVAFWCNPISGHNTLYWYLQNLGQGPELLIRYENEEAVDDSQLPKDRFSAERLKGVDSTLKIQPAELGDSAVYLCASSLGLDTEAFFGQGTRLTVV.

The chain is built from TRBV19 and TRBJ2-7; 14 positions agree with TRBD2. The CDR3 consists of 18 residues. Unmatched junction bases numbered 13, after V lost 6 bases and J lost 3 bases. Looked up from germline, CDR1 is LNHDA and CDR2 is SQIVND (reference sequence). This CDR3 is CASRISFGTSGSVYEQYF. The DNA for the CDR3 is TGTGCCAGTAGAATCTCCTTCGGGACTAGCGGGAGTGTCTACGAGCAGTACTTC.

The CDR3 region has the DNA TGTGCCAGCAGGGACTGGCATGGCTACACCTTC. Translated, it gives CASRDWHGYTF. This rearrangement joins TRBV6-5 to TRBJ1-2; no reliable D call. V lost 6 bases and J 6 bases, leaving 8 bases between the germline ends. There are 11 residues in the CDR3. The germline V gene encodes CDR1 MNHEY and CDR2 SVGAGI.

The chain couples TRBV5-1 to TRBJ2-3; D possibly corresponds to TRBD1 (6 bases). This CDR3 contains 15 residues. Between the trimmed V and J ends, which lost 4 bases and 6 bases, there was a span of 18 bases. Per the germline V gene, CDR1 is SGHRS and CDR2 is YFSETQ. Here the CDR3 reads CASSETGPPIDTQYF. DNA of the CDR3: TGCGCCAGCAGCGAAACAGGGCCCCCCATCGATACGCAGTATTTT. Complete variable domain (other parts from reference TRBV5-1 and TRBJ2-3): KAGVTQTPRYLIKTRGQQVTLSCSPISGHRSVSWYQQTPGQGLQFLFEYFSETQRNKGNFPGRFSGRQFSNSRSEMNVSTLELGDSALYLCASSETGPPIDTQYFGPGTRLTVL.

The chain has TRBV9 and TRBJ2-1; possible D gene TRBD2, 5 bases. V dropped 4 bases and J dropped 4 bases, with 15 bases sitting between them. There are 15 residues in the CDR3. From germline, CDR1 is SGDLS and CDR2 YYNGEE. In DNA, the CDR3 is TGTGCCAGCAGCTCTAGCCAGCTAGGATACAATGAGCAGTTCTTC. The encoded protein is CASSSSQLGYNEQFF.